This T cell receptor beta chain was sequenced in a study of immune evolution from preneoplasia to lung adenocarcinoma. Whole-study findings and limits: From normal lung to invasive adenocarcinoma, top clone frequencies appeared to decrease.

Repertoires were generated with immunoSEQ multiplex PCR, while TCRdb's copy carries only in-frame clones and drops some. Of around 5,000 clones detected, around 80% appear once; the ten largest clones hold approximately 10%. On this clone itself: What it binds is unknown.

Deletions cut 4 bases from V and 4 bases from J, with 8 bases between. CDR3 length: 13 amino acids. Germline loops: CDR1 SGHDT, CDR2 YYEEEE. This TCR derives from a person aged 65-85 years with lung adenocarcinoma. Sequencing was performed on FFPE minimally invasive lung adenocarcinoma tissue. The rearrangement links TRBV5-6 to TRBJ1-4; D gene uncertain. The DNA of the CDR3 is TGTGCCAGCAGCGCCGACGGTAATGAAAAACTGTTTTTT. This sequence encodes CASSADGNEKLFF. Full variable domain (remainder filled in from reference TRBV5-6 and TRBJ1-4): DAGVTQSPTHLIKTRGQQVTLRCSPKSGHDTVSWYQQALGQGPQFIFQYYEEEERQRGNFPDRFSGHQFPNYSSELNVNALLLGDSALYLCASSADGNEKLFFGSGTQLSVL.